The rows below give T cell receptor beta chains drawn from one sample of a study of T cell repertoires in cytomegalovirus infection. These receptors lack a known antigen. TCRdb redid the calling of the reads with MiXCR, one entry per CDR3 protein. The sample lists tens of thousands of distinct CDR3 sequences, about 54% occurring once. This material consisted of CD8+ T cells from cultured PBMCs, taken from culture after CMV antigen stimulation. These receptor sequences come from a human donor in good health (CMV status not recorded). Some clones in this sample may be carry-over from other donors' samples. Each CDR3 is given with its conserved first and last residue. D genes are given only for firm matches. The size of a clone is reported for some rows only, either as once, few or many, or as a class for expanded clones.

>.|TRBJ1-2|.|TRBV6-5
CATSGGDWRYTF
TGTGCCACCTCGGGGGGGGACTGGCGCTACACCTTC
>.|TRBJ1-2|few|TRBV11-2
CASSLEDPRYGYTF
TGTGCCAGCAGCTTAGAAGACCCACGCTATGGCTACACCTTC
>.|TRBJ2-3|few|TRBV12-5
CASGLSGNTDTQYF
TGTGCTAGTGGTTTGTCGGGGAACACAGATACGCAGTATTTT
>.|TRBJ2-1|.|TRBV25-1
CASSRQGEDEQFF
TGTGCCAGCAGTCGGCAGGGTGAGGATGAGCAGTTCTTC
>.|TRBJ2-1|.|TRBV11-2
CASSLGRSRDEQFF
TGTGCCAGCAGCTTAGGGCGGTCCCGGGATGAGCAGTTCTTC
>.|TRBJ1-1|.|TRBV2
CASRGPGGDTEAFF
TGTGCCAGCAGAGGTCCGGGTGGAGACACTGAAGCTTTCTTT
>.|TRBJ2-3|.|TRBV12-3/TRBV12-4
CASSLYGGQDTQYF
TGTGCCAGCAGTTTATACGGGGGGCAAGATACGCAGTATTTT
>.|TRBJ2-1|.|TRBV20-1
CSARDLEDEQFF
TGCAGTGCTAGAGATTTGGAGGATGAGCAGTTCTTC
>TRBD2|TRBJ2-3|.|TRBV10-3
CAISEERGPTDTQYF
TGTGCCATCAGTGAAGAGCGGGGCCCCACAGATACGCAGTATTTT
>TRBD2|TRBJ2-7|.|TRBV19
CASSILAREGLYEQYF
TGTGCCAGTAGTATTCTTGCACGGGAGGGCCTCTACGAGCAGTACTTC
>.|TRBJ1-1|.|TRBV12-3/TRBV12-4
CASSPYGVINTEAFF
TGTGCCAGCAGCCCCTATGGAGTCATAAACACTGAAGCTTTCTTT
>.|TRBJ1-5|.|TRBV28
CASRLGHSNQPQHF
TGTGCCAGCAGACTTGGACACAGCAATCAGCCCCAGCATTTT
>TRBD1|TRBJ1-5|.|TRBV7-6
CASSLEQGAYQPQHF
TGTGCCAGCAGCTTAGAACAGGGGGCCTATCAGCCCCAGCATTTT
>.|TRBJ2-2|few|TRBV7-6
CASSFRDSYTGELFF
TGTGCCAGCAGCTTCCGGGACTCTTACACCGGGGAGCTGTTTTTT
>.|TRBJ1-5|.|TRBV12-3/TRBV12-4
CASSWGHPSNQPQHF
TGTGCCAGCAGTTGGGGACACCCTAGCAATCAGCCCCAGCATTTT
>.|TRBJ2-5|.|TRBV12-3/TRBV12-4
CASSFPPGREKLYETQYF
TGTGCCAGCAGTTTCCCGCCAGGTAGGGAGAAACTCTACGAGACCCAGTACTTC
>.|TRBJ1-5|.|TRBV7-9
CASSLERGPSGYIDQPQHF
TGTGCCAGCAGCTTAGAGCGGGGCCCAAGTGGGTATATCGATCAGCCCCAGCATTTT
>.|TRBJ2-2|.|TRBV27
CASRQGSNTGELFF
TGTGCCAGCAGACAGGGTTCGAACACCGGGGAGCTGTTTTTT
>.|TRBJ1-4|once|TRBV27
CASSPAGTEVAKLFF
TGTGCCAGCAGTCCCGCCGGGACGGAGGTAGCGAAACTGTTTTTT
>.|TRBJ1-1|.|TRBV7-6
CASSLGGSGTEAFF
TGTGCCAGCAGCTTAGGCGGGTCCGGGACTGAAGCTTTCTTT
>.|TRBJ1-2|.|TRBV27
CASSLQGRANYGYTF
TGTGCCAGCAGTTTACAAGGCAGAGCTAACTATGGCTACACCTTC
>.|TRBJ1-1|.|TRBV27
CASSRGSTEAFF
TGTGCCAGCAGCAGGGGTTCCACTGAAGCTTTCTTT
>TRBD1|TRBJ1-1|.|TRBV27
CASSRTGNTEAFF
TGTGCCAGCAGTAGGACAGGGAACACTGAAGCTTTCTTT